These 16 T cell receptor beta chains share one sample of origin, sequenced in a study of T cells in Graves' hyperthyroidism and ophthalmopathy. TCR beta CDR3 regions were amplified from RNA. First-round RT-PCR with HTBI primers amplified the TCR CDR3 region. TCRdb analysed the multiplex PCR reads with MiXCR anew, one entry per CDR3 protein. In the table there are more than 550,000 distinct CDR3 sequences, 15% to 20% of which are singletons. The sequencing sample was made of blood. Every receptor here comes from a man aged 45-65 years with Graves' hyperthyroidism.

This chain uses TRBV28 with TRBJ2-4; D ambiguous. V was pared by 6 bases and J by 3 bases, with 9 bases between. Germline assignment: CDR1 MDHEN and CDR2 SYDVKM. CDR3 length: 13 residues. The CDR3 reads CASSPIFKNIQYF. The CDR3 region has the DNA TGTGCCAGCAGCCCAATATTCAAAAACATTCAGTACTTC.

This clonotype was observed at least ten times. J is TRBJ2-1 and V is TRBV7-6; D unresolved. From germline, CDR1 is SGHVS and CDR2 FNYEAQ. The CDR3 is made up of 13 amino acids. Deletions cut 1 base from V and 10 bases from J, with 11 bases between. The CDR3 DNA reads as TGTGCCAGCAGCTTAGGCTCTAGTGGCGAGCAGTTCTTC. This encodes CASSLGSSGEQFF.

In this sample, this clonotype turned up many times. The chain is built from TRBV7-8 and TRBJ1-2; 7 positions agree with TRBD1. Per the germline V gene, CDR1 is SGHVS and CDR2 is FQNEAQ. The CDR3 runs to 13 residues. The junction had 8 bases not matched to a gene; V was cut back by 5 bases and J by 8 bases. CDR3: CASSPPTGLGYTF. CDR3 DNA sequence: TGTGCCAGCAGCCCACCGACAGGGCTGGGCTACACCTTC.

Ten or more counts support this clonotype. V is TRBV2 and J is TRBJ1-5, with D uncertain. Trimming stripped 4 bases from V and 4 bases from J, with 8 bases between. CDR3 length equals 13 residues. Germline CDR1 is SNHLY and CDR2 is FYNNEI. The CDR3 region has the DNA TGTGCCAGCAGTGTTAGGCATAATCAGCCCCAGCATTTT. Protein sequence: CASSVRHNQPQHF. The entire variable domain, with the rest obtained from reference TRBV2 and TRBJ1-5, is as follows: EPEVTQTPSHQVTQMGQEVILRCVPISNHLYFYWYRQILGQKVEFLVSFYNNEISEKSEIFDDQFSVERPDGSNFTLKIRSTKLEDSAMYFCASSVRHNQPQHFGDGTRLSIL.

This clonotype was counted between two and nine times. The chain has TRBV6-1 and TRBJ1-1; D not resolved. Trimming took off 6 bases at V and 1 base at J, with 6 bases between the two ends. This CDR3 contains 12 residues. Germline loops: CDR1 MNHNS, CDR2 SASEGT. The CDR3: CASRRENTEAFF. The CDR3 DNA reads as TGTGCCAGCAGAAGAGAGAACACTGAAGCTTTCTTT.

This clonotype occurred many times. V gene TRBV28 combines with J gene TRBJ2-1; a possible D gene is TRBD1 (6 bases). This CDR3 is built from 16 residues. The V end lost 3 bases, the J end lost 0 bases, and 12 bases lay between the germline ends. Germline CDR1 is MDHEN and CDR2 is SYDVKM. The CDR3 bases are TGTGCCAGCAGTTTCCTACAGGGTAGCTCCTACAATGAGCAGTTCTTC. This codes for CASSFLQGSSYNEQFF.

This clonotype has ten or more counts. The rearrangement joins TRBV30 to TRBJ1-4, with D unresolved. CDR3 length equals 13 residues. From germline, CDR1 is GTSNPN and CDR2 SVGIG (reference sequence). Trimming removed 4 bases from V and 4 bases from J, with 10 bases in between. CDR3 sequence: CAWNAGDNEKLFF. The CDR3 DNA is TGTGCCTGGAACGCCGGGGATAATGAAAAACTGTTTTTT. The full variable domain, rest sourced from reference TRBV30 and TRBJ1-4, is SQTIHQWPATLVQPVGSPLSLECTVEGTSNPNLYWYRQAAGRGLQLLFYSVGIGQISSEVPQNLSASRPQDRQFILSSKKLLLSDSGFYLCAWNAGDNEKLFFGSGTQLSVL.

This clonotype was picked up many times. This rearrangement joins TRBV27 to TRBJ1-2; 7 bases match TRBD1. CDR3 length equals 15 residues. With V trimmed by 3 bases and J by 4 bases, 8 bases remained unmatched. Germline V gene sequence: CDR1 MNHEY, CDR2 SMNVEV (reference sequence). The CDR3 region is CASSFSSGGFYGYTF. The CDR3 region has the DNA TGTGCCAGCAGTTTTTCCTCAGGGGGATTCTATGGCTACACCTTC.

This clonotype was found many times. V is TRBV6-5 and J is TRBJ2-2; maybe TRBD1 (5 bases). With 2 bases removed from V and 5 bases from J, the gap between germline ends came to 9 bases. CDR1 and CDR2 from the germline V gene are MNHEY and SVGAGI. This CDR3 has 14 amino acids. CDR3 coding DNA: TGTGCCAGCAGTTACAGTGGGGCTACCGGGGAGCTGTTTTTT. It yields the protein CASSYSGATGELFF.

This clonotype was recorded once. This may be a read error, as it is one base from a much larger clone. The J gene is TRBJ2-5, the V gene TRBV24-1; possibly TRBD1 or TRBD2 for D (5 bases each). The CDR3 is made up of 13 amino acids. CDR1 is KGHDR, CDR2 SFDVKD, per germline. CDR3 bases: TGTGCCACCAGTGTGGGGGTCCAAGAGACCCAGCACTTC. Its translation: CATSVGVQETQHF.

This clonotype was seen many times. V and J are TRBV6-1 and TRBJ2-3; D may be TRBD2 (5 bases). The CDR3 totals 17 residues. The V and J ends lost 2 bases and 1 base respectively, with 16 bases between them. From germline, CDR1 is MNHNS and CDR2 SASEGT. CDR3 DNA: TGTGCCAGCAGTGAAATAGCGAGAAGACTCCGCACAGATACGCAGTATTTT. This sequence encodes CASSEIARRLRTDTQYF.

A few counts support this clonotype. J is TRBJ2-7 and V is TRBV7-9; TRBD2 matches at 12 bases. J was trimmed by 5 bases and V by 5 bases; bases with no gene match: 10. The CDR3 runs 16 residues. Germline values: CDR1 SEHNR, CDR2 FQNEAQ (reference sequence). The CDR3 loop reads CASSPPTSGSSNEQYF. The CDR3 bases are TGTGCCAGCAGCCCCCCGACTAGCGGGAGTTCCAACGAGCAGTACTTC.

There are many counts of this clonotype. The chain joins TRBV7-6 to TRBJ2-7; D not certain. The V end was cut by 2 bases, the J end by 0 bases, with 8 bases between. The CDR3 loop spans 14 amino acids. Germline V gene data show CDR1 as SGHVS and CDR2 as FNYEAQ. CDR3 amino acids: CASSLSTPSYEQYF. For the CDR3, the DNA is TGTGCCAGCAGCTTATCCACACCCTCCTACGAGCAGTACTTC.

This clonotype was detected many times. The CDR3 spells CASRQLAGGPYEQYF. The CDR3 DNA is TGTGCCAGCAGGCAACTAGCGGGAGGCCCCTACGAGCAGTACTTC. This chain connects TRBV6-1 to TRBJ2-7; 12 bases are a match to TRBD2. This CDR3 is 15 amino acids long. Germline trimming cut 6 bases from V and 2 bases from J; bases unmatched to any gene: 5. Germline lookup yields CDR1 MNHNS and CDR2 SASEGT.

This clonotype was counted only a few times. This chain uses TRBV9 with TRBJ2-3; 7 nucleotides match TRBD1. The CDR3 runs to 17 residues. Germline V gene data show CDR1 as SGDLS and CDR2 as YYNGEE. V lost 3 bases and J lost 6; bases outside the gene matches: 16. CDR3 DNA sequence: TGTGCCAGCAGCGCCTCCCTCGACAGGGCTATTCGGGATACGCAGTATTTT. Translating it yields CASSASLDRAIRDTQYF.

This clonotype came up a few times. The chain joins TRBV29-1 to TRBJ2-4, with D perhaps TRBD1 or TRBD2 (6 bases each). The germline V and J ends were trimmed by 1 base and 8 bases, with 15 bases remaining between them. This CDR3 is 14 amino acids long. Germline-derived CDR1 and CDR2 are SQVTM and ANQGSEA. In DNA form, the CDR3 reads TGCAGCGTTGAAGTCGGGGGCAATGGGTACATTCAGTACTTC. Amino acids: CSVEVGGNGYIQYF.